This TCR beta chain was found in a study of a mutant IDH1 vaccine in newly diagnosed glioma. This CDR3 contains 13 residues. Trimming pared 2 bases from V and 8 bases from J, leaving 12 bases between. The V gene's germline CDR1 is MNHNY and CDR2 SVGAGI (reference sequence). This clone appeared a single time. The antigen is undetermined. Sequencing was performed with immunoSEQ multiplex PCR; in TCRdb, only in-frame clones are kept and a portion is missing. Seen here are 29,000 or so clones, over 60% observed once, and the top ten hold more than 6.5%. The time point: week 35, safety follow-up. Doses consisted of 300 ug of mutant IDH1 20-mer peptide each, paired with topical imiquimod.

J is TRBJ1-1 and V is TRBV6-6, with no clear D. The receptor was derived from a middle-aged man with glioma. The sequenced sample was PBMCs, obtained from a glioma patient whose treatment included an IDH1 peptide vaccine. The CDR3 sequence: CASSYGRMPEAFF. CDR3 in DNA: TGTGCCAGCAGTTACGGAAGAATGCCCGAAGCTTTCTTT.